A single T cell receptor (beta chain) is shown here with its context. These data originate in a study of T cell changes during pregnancy in multiple sclerosis. Measured with immunoSEQ multiplex PCR; TCRdb has only the in-frame clones, and not every one. The table lists about 100,000 clones, roughly 90% of them singletons. The length of the CDR3 is 14 residues. V lost 4 bases and J lost 4; bases outside the gene matches: 2. Germline V gene data show CDR1 as SGHNT and CDR2 as YENEEA. This receptor was obtained from a female donor with multiple sclerosis, enrolled in a pregnancy study. The specimen was peripheral blood, collected after pregnancy. The chain joins TRBV11-3 to TRBJ1-2; 11 positions agree with TRBD1. The chain's CDR3 is CASSSGTGGYGYTF. In DNA form, the CDR3 reads TGTGCCAGCAGCTCTGGGACAGGGGGCTATGGCTACACCTTC.